The 12 T cell receptor beta chains below come from one sample, sequenced in a study of cytomegalovirus exposure and HLA in healthy donors. TCRdb's copy holds only in-frame clones and misses some; the assay was immunoSEQ multiplex PCR. Of 100,000 to 150,000 clones listed, approximately 92% are singletons. The material sequenced was PBMCs. Source of these receptors: a woman in her late teens or twenties in good health and CMV-seronegative.

The chain employs TRBV2 and TRBJ2-3; D possibly corresponds to TRBD1 (5 bases). Trimming took off 6 bases at V and 10 bases at J, with 5 bases between the two ends. The CDR3 has 9 amino acids. CDR1 is SNHLY, CDR2 FYNNEI, per germline. This chain's CDR3 is CASRGAQYF. CDR3 nucleotides: TGTGCCAGCAGAGGGGCGCAGTATTTT.

The chain uses TRBV28 and TRBJ1-1, with D maybe TRBD1 (6 bases). Germline lookup yields CDR1 MDHEN and CDR2 SYDVKM. The CDR3 is 13 amino acids. V shed 3 bases and J shed 5 bases, with 10 bases lying between them. The CDR3 reads CASSFYRETEAFF. DNA of the CDR3: TGTGCCAGCAGTTTCTACAGGGAAACTGAAGCTTTCTTT.

The rearrangement uses TRBV11-2 and TRBJ2-2, with D perhaps TRBD1 (6 bases). Germline V gene sequence: CDR1 SGHAT, CDR2 FQNNGV. This CDR3 region has 16 residues. V lost 5 bases and J 4 bases, leaving 17 bases between the germline ends. This CDR3 is CASSSIQGKGTGELFF. CDR3 nucleotides: TGTGCCAGCAGCAGTATACAGGGAAAGGGCACCGGGGAGCTGTTTTTT.

The chain employs TRBV6-4 and TRBJ1-1, with 7 bases lining up with TRBD1. The CDR3 length is 13 residues. J gave up 5 bases and V 6 bases, and 6 bases lay outside the gene matches. Germline V gene data show CDR1 as MRHNA and CDR2 as SNTAGT. DNA for the CDR3: TGTGCCAGCAGCACAGGGGCTGGGACTGAAGCTTTCTTT. Its protein product is CASSTGAGTEAFF.

The V and J genes are TRBV7-9 and TRBJ1-4; 10 bases map to TRBD1. Germline V CDR1 and CDR2: SEHNR, FQNEAQ (reference sequence). The CDR3 length is 16 residues. After removal of 3 bases from V and 11 bases from J, the junction contained 12 bases not matched to a gene. The CDR3 spells CASSFPGTGVMRKLFF. For the CDR3, the DNA is TGTGCCAGCAGCTTCCCCGGGACAGGGGTTATGCGGAAACTGTTTTTT.

The chain carries TRBV28 and TRBJ2-6; 9 positions agree with TRBD1. The germline gives CDR1 MDHEN, CDR2 SYDVKM. The V segment lost 4 bases and the J segment 2 bases; nucleotides outside the gene matches: 18. The CDR3 length is 21 residues. The chain's CDR3 is CASSSRDPGTGRFAGANVLTF. The CDR3 nucleotides read TGTGCCAGCAGTTCTAGGGACCCCGGGACAGGGCGCTTTGCTGGGGCCAACGTCCTGACTTTC.

The chain joins TRBV2 to TRBJ2-4, with D maybe TRBD1 (6 bases). CDR1 is SNHLY and CDR2 is FYNNEI in the germline V gene. The length of the CDR3 is 11 residues. Trimming removed 2 bases from V and 13 bases from J, with 9 bases in between. CDR3 DNA: TGTGCCAGCAGTGAACGGGACACACAGTACTTC. It encodes CASSERDTQYF.

This chain links TRBV23-1 with TRBJ2-7; 7 nucleotides agree with TRBD1. TRBV23-1 is recorded as an ORF, its role being uncertain. The CDR3 has 17 residues. V shed 3 bases, J shed 4 bases, and the junction held 15 bases outside the gene matches. DNA for the CDR3: TGCGCCAGCAGTCATCAAGAAGAGGGACAGAGAATATACGAGCAGTACTTC. The encoded protein is CASSHQEEGQRIYEQYF.

The chain carries TRBV4-1 and TRBJ1-1; possible D gene TRBD1, 6 bases. Germline CDR1 is MGHRA and CDR2 is YSYEKL. The CDR3 spans 16 residues. V dropped 0 bases and J dropped 1 base, with 12 bases sitting between them. CDR3 amino acids: CASSQERAGQNTEAFF. In nucleotides, the CDR3 is TGCGCCAGCAGCCAAGAGAGAGCGGGACAGAACACTGAAGCTTTCTTT.

This chain joins TRBV11-2 and TRBJ1-1; weak D call: TRBD1 (6 bases). The CDR3 sequence is 15 residues long. The V gene's germline CDR1 is SGHAT and CDR2 FQNNGV. V was shortened by 5 bases and J by 4 bases, with 17 bases between the two germline ends. CDR3 region: CASSLRSLGGTEAFF. Here the CDR3 DNA reads TGTGCCAGCAGCCTTAGGTCTTTAGGGGGCACTGAAGCTTTCTTT.

This clone was seen once. The rearrangement joins TRBV25-1 to TRBJ2-5, with a tentative D call TRBD1 (5 bases). Per germline, CDR1 MGHDK and CDR2 SYGVNS. The ends were cut back, 4 bases at V and 2 bases at J, with 11 bases in the middle. This CDR3 contains 14 residues. CDR3: CASSGHDSQETQYF. In DNA form, the CDR3 reads TGTGCCAGCAGTGGGCACGACAGTCAAGAGACCCAGTACTTC.

The genes are TRBV4-1 and TRBJ1-4, with 10 bases matching TRBD1. The CDR3 totals 17 residues. Germline V CDR1 and CDR2: MGHRA, YSYEKL. V shed 2 bases and J 1 base; nucleotides not matched to a gene: 4. DNA of the CDR3: TGCGCCAGCAGCCAATACGGGACAGGGGTAACTAATGAAAAACTGTTTTTT. It codes for CASSQYGTGVTNEKLFF.